Presented here are 7 T cell receptor beta chains from one specimen sequenced in a study of molecular identifiers for immune sequencing clone quantification. TCRdb re-derived calls from the PCR reads in MiXCR, one entry per CDR3 protein. Here the sample spans hundreds of thousands of distinct CDR3 sequences, 25% being singletons. Sequenced: naive CD8+ T cells from blood, with Jurkat cell RNA spiked in. The subset denotes: FACS-sorted CD8+CD4-CCR7+CD45RA+ naive T cells. The origin of the receptors is a human donor in good health. Some libraries in this study had Jurkat cell RNA spiked in.

This clonotype was observed many times. This chain joins TRBV6-6 and TRBJ2-3, with 7 bases identical to TRBD1. V lost 2 bases, J lost 2 bases, and 7 bases stayed unmatched. This CDR3 contains 16 residues. In germline, CDR1 is MNHNY, CDR2 SVGAGI (reference sequence). CDR3 nucleotides: TGTGCCAGCAGTTACCTGGACAGGACGGACACAGATACGCAGTATTTT. Amino acid sequence: CASSYLDRTDTDTQYF.

This sequence joins TRBV27 and TRBJ1-2; 7 bases line up with TRBD1. Unmatched junction bases numbered 26, after V lost 6 bases and J lost 4 bases. CDR1 is MNHEY and CDR2 is SMNVEV in the germline V gene (reference sequence). This CDR3 contains 20 residues. For the CDR3, the DNA is TGTGCCAGCAGACCCAATCAGCCGCGAGGGGGCCCTTTTTTTAGCTATGGCTACACCTTC. This gives the protein CASRPNQPRGGPFFSYGYTF.

The rearrangement joins TRBV19 to TRBJ1-5, with 10 positions matching TRBD1. The trim removed 3 bases at V and 5 bases at J, leaving 7 bases unmatched. This CDR3 comprises 16 residues. Germline CDR1 is LNHDA and CDR2 is SQIVND (reference sequence). The CDR3 region is CASSMMTGGSDQPQHF. Written as DNA, the CDR3 is TGTGCCAGTAGTATGATGACAGGGGGCAGCGATCAGCCCCAGCATTTT.

This clonotype was recorded at least ten times. The chain employs TRBV29-1 and TRBJ1-1, with D possibly matching TRBD1 (6 bases). Germline V gives CDR1 SQVTM, CDR2 ANQGSEA. V was shortened by 2 bases and J by 4 bases, with 11 bases between the two germline ends. The CDR3 totals 13 residues. CDR3 amino acids: CSVESTGTTEAFF. The CDR3 nucleotides read TGCAGCGTTGAATCCACAGGGACCACTGAAGCTTTCTTT.

This clonotype was seen ten or more times. The genes are TRBV6-5 and TRBJ2-7; 8 bases align to TRBD1. The CDR3 is made up of 13 amino acids. V lost 5 bases to trimming and J lost 6 bases; unmatched junction nucleotides: 6. CDR1 MNHEY and CDR2 SVGAGI come from the germline V gene. The CDR3 DNA reads as TGTGCCAGCAGTCAGGGGGCAGGGGTCGAGCAGTACTTC. Its protein product is CASSQGAGVEQYF.

Turning to this clonotype: No conserved phenylalanine or tryptophan ends this CDR3, so it is likely a read error. The chain is built from TRBV7-9 and TRBJ1-1; D is unresolved. The V end was cut by 4 bases, the J end by 6 bases, with 12 bases between. The CDR3 runs to 13 residues. Germline CDR1 reads SEHNR; CDR2 reads FQNEAQ (reference sequence). The CDR3 spells CASSYNRNAEAFS. CDR3 DNA sequence: TGTGCCAGCAGCTATAACCGAAACGCTGAAGCTTTCTCT.

To note about this clonotype: A read error is possible here, since a much larger clone lies one base away. V is TRBV28 and J is TRBJ1-5; 8 positions agree with TRBD1. The CDR3 has 20 amino acids. The germline V gene has CDR1 MDHEN and CDR2 SYDVKM. The V and J ends lost 5 bases and 0 bases, in that order; junction bases with no gene match: 18. DNA for the CDR3: TGTGCCAGCAGTCTCTCAGTACAGGGGGACCACCTTTATAGCAATCAGCCCCAGCATTTT. It yields the protein CASSLSVQGDHLYSNQPQHF.